Listed here is a single T cell receptor (beta chain). Amplified TCR beta CDR3 regions came from RNA transcripts. The study used the HTBI primer set for a first-round RT-PCR of the TCR CDR3. MiXCR, run by TCRdb on the multiplex PCR reads, gives a single entry per CDR3 protein. The sample records about 710,000 distinct CDR3 sequences, 15% to 20% being singletons. The data were obtained in a study of T cells in Graves' hyperthyroidism and ophthalmopathy. From germline, CDR1 is DFQATT and CDR2 SNEGSKA (reference sequence). Trimming cost V 1 base and J 4 bases, with 13 bases left between them. The CDR3 extends over 14 amino acids.

The chain uses TRBV20-1 and TRBJ1-1; possibly TRBD1 for D (5 bases). The clonotype comes from a young man with Graves' hyperthyroidism. The sequenced sample was blood. The CDR3 reads CSARGTPTGTEAFF. The DNA of the CDR3 is TGCAGTGCTAGAGGGACTCCAACAGGCACTGAAGCTTTCTTT.